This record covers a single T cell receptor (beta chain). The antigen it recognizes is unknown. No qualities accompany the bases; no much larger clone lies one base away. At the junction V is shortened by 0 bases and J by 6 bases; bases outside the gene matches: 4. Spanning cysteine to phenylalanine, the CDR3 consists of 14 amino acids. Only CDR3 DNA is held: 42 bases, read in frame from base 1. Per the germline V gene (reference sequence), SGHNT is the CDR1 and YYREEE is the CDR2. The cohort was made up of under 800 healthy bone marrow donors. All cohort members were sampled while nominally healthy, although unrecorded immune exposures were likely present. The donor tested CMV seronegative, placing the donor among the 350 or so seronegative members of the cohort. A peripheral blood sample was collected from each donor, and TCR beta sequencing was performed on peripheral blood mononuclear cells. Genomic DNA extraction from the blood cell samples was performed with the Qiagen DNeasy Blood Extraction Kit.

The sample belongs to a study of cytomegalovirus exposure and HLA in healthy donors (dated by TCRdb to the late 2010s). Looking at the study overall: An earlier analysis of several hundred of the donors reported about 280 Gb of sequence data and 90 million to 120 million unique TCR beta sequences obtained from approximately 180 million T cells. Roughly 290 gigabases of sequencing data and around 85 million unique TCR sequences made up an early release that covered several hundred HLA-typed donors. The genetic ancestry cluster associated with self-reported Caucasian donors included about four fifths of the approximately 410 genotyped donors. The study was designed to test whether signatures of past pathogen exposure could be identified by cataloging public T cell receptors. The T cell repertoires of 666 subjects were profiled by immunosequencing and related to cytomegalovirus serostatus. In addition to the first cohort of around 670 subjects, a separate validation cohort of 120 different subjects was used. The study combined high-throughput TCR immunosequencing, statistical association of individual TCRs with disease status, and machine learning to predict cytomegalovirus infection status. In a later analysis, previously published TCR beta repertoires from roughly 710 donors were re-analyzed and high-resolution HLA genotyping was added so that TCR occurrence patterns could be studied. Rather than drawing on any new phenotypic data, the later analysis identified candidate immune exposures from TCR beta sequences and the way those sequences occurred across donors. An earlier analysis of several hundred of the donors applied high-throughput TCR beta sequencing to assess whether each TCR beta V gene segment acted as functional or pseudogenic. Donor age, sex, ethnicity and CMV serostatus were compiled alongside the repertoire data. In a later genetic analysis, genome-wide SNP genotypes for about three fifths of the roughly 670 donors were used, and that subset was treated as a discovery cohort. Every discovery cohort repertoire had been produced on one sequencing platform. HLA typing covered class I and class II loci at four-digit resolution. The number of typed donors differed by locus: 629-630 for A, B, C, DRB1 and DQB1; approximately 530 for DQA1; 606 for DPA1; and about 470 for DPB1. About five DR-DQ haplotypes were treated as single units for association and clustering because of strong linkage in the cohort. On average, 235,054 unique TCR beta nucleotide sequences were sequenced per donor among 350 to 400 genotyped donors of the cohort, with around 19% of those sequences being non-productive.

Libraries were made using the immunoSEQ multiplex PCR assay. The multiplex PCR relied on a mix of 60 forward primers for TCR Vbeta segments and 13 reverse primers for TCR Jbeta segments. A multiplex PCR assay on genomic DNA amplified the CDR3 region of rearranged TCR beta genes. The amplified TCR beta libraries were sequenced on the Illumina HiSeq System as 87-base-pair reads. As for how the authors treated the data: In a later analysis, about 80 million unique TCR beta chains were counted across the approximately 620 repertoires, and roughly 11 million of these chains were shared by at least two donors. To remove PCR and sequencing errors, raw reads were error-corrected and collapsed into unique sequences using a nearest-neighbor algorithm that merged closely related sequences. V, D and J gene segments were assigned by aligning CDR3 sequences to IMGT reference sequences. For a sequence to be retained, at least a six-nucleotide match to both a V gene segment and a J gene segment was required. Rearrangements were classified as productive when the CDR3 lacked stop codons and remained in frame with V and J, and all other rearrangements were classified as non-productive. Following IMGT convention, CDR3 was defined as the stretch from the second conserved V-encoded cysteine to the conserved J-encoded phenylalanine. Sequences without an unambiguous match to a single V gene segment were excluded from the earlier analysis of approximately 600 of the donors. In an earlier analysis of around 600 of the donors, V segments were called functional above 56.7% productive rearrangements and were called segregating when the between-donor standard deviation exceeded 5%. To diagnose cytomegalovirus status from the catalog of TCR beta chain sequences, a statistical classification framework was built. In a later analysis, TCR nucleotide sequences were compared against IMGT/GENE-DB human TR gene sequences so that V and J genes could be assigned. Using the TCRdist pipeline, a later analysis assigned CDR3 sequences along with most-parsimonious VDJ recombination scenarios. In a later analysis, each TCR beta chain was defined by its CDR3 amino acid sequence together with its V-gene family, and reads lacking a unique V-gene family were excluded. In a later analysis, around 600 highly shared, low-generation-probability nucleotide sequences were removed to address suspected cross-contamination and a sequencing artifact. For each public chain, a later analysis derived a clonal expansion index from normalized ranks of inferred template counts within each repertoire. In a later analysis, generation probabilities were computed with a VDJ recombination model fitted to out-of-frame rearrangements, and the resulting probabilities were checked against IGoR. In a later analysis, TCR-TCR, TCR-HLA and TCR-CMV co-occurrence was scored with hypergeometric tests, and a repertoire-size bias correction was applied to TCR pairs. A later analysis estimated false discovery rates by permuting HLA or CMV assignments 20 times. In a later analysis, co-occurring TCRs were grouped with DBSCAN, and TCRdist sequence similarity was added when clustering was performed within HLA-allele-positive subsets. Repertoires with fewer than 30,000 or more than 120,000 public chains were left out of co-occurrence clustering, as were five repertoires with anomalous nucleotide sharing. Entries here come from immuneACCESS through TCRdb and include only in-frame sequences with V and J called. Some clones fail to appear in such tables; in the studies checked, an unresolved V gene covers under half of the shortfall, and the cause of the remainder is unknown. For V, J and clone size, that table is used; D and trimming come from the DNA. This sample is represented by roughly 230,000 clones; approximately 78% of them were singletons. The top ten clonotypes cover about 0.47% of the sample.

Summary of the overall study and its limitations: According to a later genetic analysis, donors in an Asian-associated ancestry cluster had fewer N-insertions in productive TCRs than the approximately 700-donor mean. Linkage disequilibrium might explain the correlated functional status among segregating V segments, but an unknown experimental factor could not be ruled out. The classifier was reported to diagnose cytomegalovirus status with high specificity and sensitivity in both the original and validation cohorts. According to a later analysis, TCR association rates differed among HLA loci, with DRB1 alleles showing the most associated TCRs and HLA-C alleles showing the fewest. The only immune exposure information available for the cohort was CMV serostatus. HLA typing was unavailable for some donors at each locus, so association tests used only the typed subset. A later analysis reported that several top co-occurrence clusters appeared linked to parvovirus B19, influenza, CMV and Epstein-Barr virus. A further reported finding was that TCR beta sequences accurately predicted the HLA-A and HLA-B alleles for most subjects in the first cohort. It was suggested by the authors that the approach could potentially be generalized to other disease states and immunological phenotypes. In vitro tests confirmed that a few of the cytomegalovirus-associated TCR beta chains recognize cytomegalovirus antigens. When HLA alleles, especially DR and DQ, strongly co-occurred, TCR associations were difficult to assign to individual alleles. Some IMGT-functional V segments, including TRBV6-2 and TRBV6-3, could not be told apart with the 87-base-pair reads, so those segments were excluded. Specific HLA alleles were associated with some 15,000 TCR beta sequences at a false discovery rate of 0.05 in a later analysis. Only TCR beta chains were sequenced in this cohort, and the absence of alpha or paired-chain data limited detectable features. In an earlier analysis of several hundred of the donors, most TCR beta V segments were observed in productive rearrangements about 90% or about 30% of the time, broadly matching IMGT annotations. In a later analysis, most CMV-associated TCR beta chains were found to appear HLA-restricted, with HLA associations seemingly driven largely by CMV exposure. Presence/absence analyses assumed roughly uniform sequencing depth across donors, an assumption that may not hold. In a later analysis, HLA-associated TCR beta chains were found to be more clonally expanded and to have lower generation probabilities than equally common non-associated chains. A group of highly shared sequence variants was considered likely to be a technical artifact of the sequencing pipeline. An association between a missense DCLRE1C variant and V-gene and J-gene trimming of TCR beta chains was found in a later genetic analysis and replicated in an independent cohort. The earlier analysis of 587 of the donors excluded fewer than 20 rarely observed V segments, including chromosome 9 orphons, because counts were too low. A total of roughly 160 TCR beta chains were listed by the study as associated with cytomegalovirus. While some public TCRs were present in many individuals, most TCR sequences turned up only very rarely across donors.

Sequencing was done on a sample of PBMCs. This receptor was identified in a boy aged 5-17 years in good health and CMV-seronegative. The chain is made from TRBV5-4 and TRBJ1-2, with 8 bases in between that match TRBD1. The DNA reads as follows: TGTGCCAGCAGCTTGGTACAGGGGGACCATGGCTACACCTTC. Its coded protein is CASSLVQGDHGYTF.